Shown below are 2 T cell receptor beta chains from a single sample sequenced in a study of radiotherapy plus CTLA-4 blockade in lung cancer. Generated by immunoSEQ multiplex PCR, the TCRdb table keeps only in-frame clones and is missing some. The profile shows roughly 39,000 clones, about 70% of them singletons. Here the sequenced sample was peripheral blood, taken from a patient treated with radiotherapy plus ipilimumab. Receptors were obtained from a human donor with non-small cell lung cancer who had stable disease on radiotherapy plus ipilimumab.

DNA for the CDR3: TGTGCCAGCAGCCCGCGGCTAGACTCCTACAATGAGCAGTTCTTC. Its translation: CASSPRLDSYNEQFF. The rearrangement joins TRBV5-4 to TRBJ2-1; D is ambiguous. CDR3 length: 15 residues. Trimming took off 4 bases at V and 0 bases at J, with 11 bases between the two ends. Looked up from germline, CDR1 is SGHNT and CDR2 is YYREEE (reference sequence).

The chain combines TRBV25-1 with TRBJ2-7; a weak D match, TRBD1 (5 bases). This CDR3 spans 13 amino acids. Germline CDR1 and CDR2: MGHDK and SYGVNS. V lost 5 bases, J lost 3 bases, and 11 bases lay in between. CDR3 nucleotide sequence: TGTGCCAGCAGTCCAGCTGACAGCTACGAGCAGTACTTC. It is translated as CASSPADSYEQYF.